This TCR beta chain was recorded in a study of T cell repertoires in cytomegalovirus infection. TCRdb re-called the reads through MiXCR, storing one row per CDR3 protein. The data contain under 600,000 distinct CDR3 sequences, approximately 16% of them singletons. This CDR3 region has 14 residues. Trimming removed 6 bases at V and 2 bases at J, with 12 bases between. Germline values: CDR1 SEHNR, CDR2 FQNEAQ (reference sequence). The clonotype was recovered from a human donor in good health (CMV status not recorded). Some clones in this sample may be carry-over from other donors' samples. The chain recombines TRBV7-9 with TRBJ2-3; D remains unclear. Sequencing was performed on CD8+ T cells from PBMCs. CDR3 sequence (DNA): TGTGCCAGCAGGGCGGACGGAAACACAGATACGCAGTATTTT. Protein product: CASRADGNTDTQYF.